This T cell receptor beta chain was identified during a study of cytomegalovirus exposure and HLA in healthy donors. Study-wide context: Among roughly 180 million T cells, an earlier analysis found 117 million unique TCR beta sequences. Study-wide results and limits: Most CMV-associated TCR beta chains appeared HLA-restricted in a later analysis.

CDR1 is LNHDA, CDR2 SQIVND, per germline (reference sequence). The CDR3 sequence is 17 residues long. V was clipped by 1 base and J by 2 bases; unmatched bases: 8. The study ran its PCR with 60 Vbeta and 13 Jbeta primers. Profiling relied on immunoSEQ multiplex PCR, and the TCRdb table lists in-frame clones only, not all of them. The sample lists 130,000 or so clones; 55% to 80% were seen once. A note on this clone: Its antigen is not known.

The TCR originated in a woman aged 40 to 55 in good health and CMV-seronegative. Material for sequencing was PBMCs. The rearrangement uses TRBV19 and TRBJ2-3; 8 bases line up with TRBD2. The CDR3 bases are TGTGCCAGTAGTATAGTTTTGAGGACTAGCCCCACAGATACGCAGTATTTT. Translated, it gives CASSIVLRTSPTDTQYF.